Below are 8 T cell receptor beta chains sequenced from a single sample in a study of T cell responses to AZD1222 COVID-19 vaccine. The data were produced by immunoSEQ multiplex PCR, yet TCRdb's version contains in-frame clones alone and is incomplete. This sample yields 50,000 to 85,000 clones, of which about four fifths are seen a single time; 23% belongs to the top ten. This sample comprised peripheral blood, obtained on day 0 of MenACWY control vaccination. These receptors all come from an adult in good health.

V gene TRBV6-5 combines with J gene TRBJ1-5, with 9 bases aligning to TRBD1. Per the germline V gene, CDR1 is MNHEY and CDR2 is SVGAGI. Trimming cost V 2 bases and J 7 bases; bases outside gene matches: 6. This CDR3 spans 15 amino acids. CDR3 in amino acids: CASSYGGTGSQPQHF. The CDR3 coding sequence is TGTGCCAGCAGTTACGGTGGGACAGGGTCACAGCCCCAGCATTTT.

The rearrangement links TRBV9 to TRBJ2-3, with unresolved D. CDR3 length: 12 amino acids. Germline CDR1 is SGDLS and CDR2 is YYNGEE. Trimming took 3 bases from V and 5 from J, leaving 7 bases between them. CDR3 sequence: CASSEVGDTQYF. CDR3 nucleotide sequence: TGTGCCAGCAGCGAGGTAGGAGATACGCAGTATTTT.

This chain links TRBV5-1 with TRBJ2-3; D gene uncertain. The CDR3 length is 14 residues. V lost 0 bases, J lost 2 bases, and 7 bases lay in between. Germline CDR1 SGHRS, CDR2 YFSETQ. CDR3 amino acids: CASSLEPHTDTQYF. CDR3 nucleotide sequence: TGCGCCAGCAGCTTGGAGCCCCACACAGATACGCAGTATTTT.

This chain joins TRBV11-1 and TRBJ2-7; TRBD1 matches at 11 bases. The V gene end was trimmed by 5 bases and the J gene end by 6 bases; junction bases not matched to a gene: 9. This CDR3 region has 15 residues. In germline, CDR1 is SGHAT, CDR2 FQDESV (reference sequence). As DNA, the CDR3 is TGTGCCAGCAGCCCCCGGGACAGGGGGTCTGGCGAGCAGTACTTC. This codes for CASSPRDRGSGEQYF.

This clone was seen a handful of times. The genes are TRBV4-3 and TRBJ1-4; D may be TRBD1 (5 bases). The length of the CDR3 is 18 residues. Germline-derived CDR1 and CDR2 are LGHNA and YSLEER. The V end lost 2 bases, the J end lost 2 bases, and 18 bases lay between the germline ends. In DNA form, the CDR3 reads TGCGCCAGCAGCCAAACCCCGTGGGGCCCTGGCACTAATGAAAAACTGTTTTTT. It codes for CASSQTPWGPGTNEKLFF.

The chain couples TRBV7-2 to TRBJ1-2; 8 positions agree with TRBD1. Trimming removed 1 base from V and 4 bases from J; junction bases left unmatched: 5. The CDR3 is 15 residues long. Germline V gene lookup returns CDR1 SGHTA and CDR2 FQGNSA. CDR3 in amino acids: CASSLGAGGVYGYTF. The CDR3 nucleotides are TGTGCCAGCAGCTTAGGTGCAGGGGGCGTCTATGGCTACACCTTC. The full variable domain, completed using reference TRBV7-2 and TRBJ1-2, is GAGVSQSPSNKVTEKGKDVELRCDPISGHTALYWYRQSLGQGLEFLIYFQGNSAPDKSGLPSDRFSAERTGGSVSTLTIQRTQQEDSAVYLCASSLGAGGVYGYTFGSGTRLTVV.

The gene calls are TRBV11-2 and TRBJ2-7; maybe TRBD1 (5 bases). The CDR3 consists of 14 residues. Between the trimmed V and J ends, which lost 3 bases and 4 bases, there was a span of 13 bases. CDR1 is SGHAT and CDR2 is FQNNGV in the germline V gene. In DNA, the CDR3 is TGTGCCAGCAGCTTGACAGTAACACGATACGAGCAGTACTTC. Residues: CASSLTVTRYEQYF.

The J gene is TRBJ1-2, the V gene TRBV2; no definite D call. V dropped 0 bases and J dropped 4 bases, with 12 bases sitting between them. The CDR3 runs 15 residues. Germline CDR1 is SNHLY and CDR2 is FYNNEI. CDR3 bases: TGTGCCAGCAGTGAAGCTCCCGGTGCGACCTATGGCTACACCTTC. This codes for CASSEAPGATYGYTF.